This entry lists 28 T cell receptor beta chains sequenced from one sample in a study of CD8+ T cells in alopecia areata. Treatment noted: oral pan-JAK inhibitor, 5-10 mg twice daily. Extracted from the samples, RNA was reverse transcribed into cDNA to serve as the sequencing template. The table came from immunoSEQ multiplex PCR; TCRdb's copy has only in-frame clones and leaves some out. The repertoire holds about 160,000 clones, with around 59% as singletons. Sequenced here: CD4+ T cells sorted from blood, sampled at week 24, from a patient treated with tofacitinib. The receptors here all came from a human donor with alopecia areata.

This chain joins TRBV7-9 and TRBJ2-6; D could derive from TRBD1 or TRBD2 (5 bases each). CDR1 SEHNR and CDR2 FQNEAQ come from the germline V gene (reference sequence). The CDR3 is 14 residues long. With 5 bases removed from V and 10 bases from J, the gap between germline ends came to 15 bases. This chain's CDR3 is CASSPPRGVNVLTF. The CDR3 DNA sequence: TGTGCCAGCAGCCCCCCTAGGGGAGTGAACGTCCTGACTTTC.

This chain connects TRBV6-5 to TRBJ2-1, with 11 bases identical to TRBD1. The V segment lost 5 bases and the J segment 4 bases; nucleotides outside the gene matches: 4. The germline gives CDR1 MNHEY, CDR2 SVGAGI. The CDR3 has 15 amino acids. CDR3 protein: CASSPRDRGYNEQFF. The CDR3 DNA sequence: TGTGCCAGCAGTCCCCGGGACAGGGGGTACAATGAGCAGTTCTTC.

The chain carries TRBV5-6 and TRBJ2-2; D is possibly TRBD2 (5 bases). The germline gives CDR1 SGHDT, CDR2 YYEEEE. This CDR3 region has 15 residues. V gave up 2 bases and J gave up 4 bases, with 12 bases separating them. Written as DNA, the CDR3 is TGTGCCAGCAGCTTTTCGTCTAGCCGCACCGGGGAGCTGTTTTTT. It yields the protein CASSFSSSRTGELFF.

This clone was counted once. This chain connects TRBV6-5 to TRBJ2-5; 10 nucleotides line up with TRBD2. Losses at the gene ends were 6 bases for V and 0 bases for J; bases not matched to a gene: 4. There are 15 residues in the CDR3. The germline V gene has CDR1 MNHEY and CDR2 SVGAGI. Written as DNA, the CDR3 is TGTGCCAGCAGGGTTCTAGCGGGGGACCAAGAGACCCAGTACTTC. This codes for CASRVLAGDQETQYF.

The chain combines TRBV7-6 with TRBJ1-6; no clear D. This CDR3 is 15 amino acids long. The V end lost 1 base, the J end lost 7 bases, and 11 bases lay between the germline ends. CDR1 and CDR2 from the germline V gene are SGHVS and FNYEAQ. The CDR3 loop reads CASSLETAANSPLHF. As DNA, the CDR3 is TGTGCCAGCAGCTTAGAAACTGCGGCGAATTCACCCCTCCACTTT.

The rearrangement links TRBV7-2 to TRBJ2-2; D uncertain. V was cut by 5 bases and J by 0 bases, with 10 bases left in between. CDR3 length equals 15 residues. Germline CDR1 reads SGHTA; CDR2 reads FQGNSA. The CDR3 protein is CASSRRPANTGELFF. CDR3 bases: TGTGCCAGCAGCCGGAGACCAGCGAACACCGGGGAGCTGTTTTTT.

The chain joins TRBV30 to TRBJ1-4, with 8 nucleotides matching TRBD1. V lost 2 bases to trimming and J lost 11 bases; unmatched junction nucleotides: 7. Germline CDR1 reads GTSNPN; CDR2 reads SVGIG (reference sequence). CDR3 length equals 13 residues. The CDR3 loop is CAWSRKDRDKLFF. Here the CDR3 DNA reads TGTGCCTGGAGTCGGAAGGACAGGGACAAACTGTTTTTT.

The table lists this clone with a few counts. The chain couples TRBV5-5 to TRBJ2-3; D tentatively reads TRBD1 or TRBD2 (6 bases each). Per germline, CDR1 SGHKS and CDR2 YYEKEE (reference sequence). CDR3 length: 16 amino acids. Trimming took off 6 bases at V and 2 bases at J, with 19 bases between the two ends. The CDR3 protein is CASNLELWGATDTQYF. The CDR3 nucleotides are TGTGCCAGCAACCTGGAGTTATGGGGGGCCACAGATACGCAGTATTTT.

This clone has only a few counts. The same CDR3 also results from other DNA sequences found in this sample. The gene calls are TRBV5-1 and TRBJ2-3; D might be TRBD1 (6 bases). Germline CDR1 and CDR2: SGHRS and YFSETQ. Trimming stripped 4 bases from V and 2 bases from J, with 8 bases between. The CDR3 extends over 13 amino acids. CDR3 amino acids: CASSRDTTDTQYF. CDR3 bases: TGCGCCAGCAGCCGGGACACCACAGATACGCAGTATTTT.

CDR3 coding DNA: TGCAGCGTTGTAAGGGCTCTGAACACTGAAGCTTTCTTT. This gives the protein CSVVRALNTEAFF. The V call is TRBV29-1, the J call TRBJ1-1; D gene uncertain. V lost 4 bases to trimming and J lost 0 bases, with 9 bases between them. CDR1 SQVTM and CDR2 ANQGSEA come from the germline V gene. This CDR3 spans 13 amino acids.

The rearrangement uses TRBV11-2 and TRBJ1-6; D is perhaps TRBD1 (5 bases). CDR1 is SGHAT and CDR2 is FQNNGV in the germline V gene. CDR3 length: 14 amino acids. Trimming removed 1 base from V and 6 bases from J, with 7 bases in between. The CDR3 loop reads CASSLGGSNSPLHF. CDR3 sequence (DNA): TGTGCCAGCAGCTTAGGGGGCTCTAATTCACCCCTCCACTTT.

This sequence joins TRBV11-2 and TRBJ2-6; D unclear. V dropped 7 bases and J dropped 0 bases, with 10 bases sitting between them. The CDR3 totals 15 residues. From germline, CDR1 is SGHAT and CDR2 FQNNGV. CDR3 in amino acids: CASTKHHSGANVLTF. CDR3 bases: TGTGCCAGCACTAAACATCACTCTGGGGCCAACGTCCTGACTTTC. The full variable domain, completed using reference TRBV11-2 and TRBJ2-6, is EAGVAQSPRYKIIEKRQSVAFWCNPISGHATLYWYQQILGQGPKLLIQFQNNGVVDDSQLPKDRFSAERLKGVDSTLKIQPAKLEDSAVYLCASTKHHSGANVLTFGAGSRLTVL.

The rearrangement joins TRBV2 to TRBJ1-6, with 11 positions matching TRBD1. The V and J ends lost 5 bases and 10 bases, in that order; junction bases with no gene match: 4. Germline CDR1 is SNHLY and CDR2 is FYNNEI. The CDR3 is 14 amino acids. The CDR3 sequence is CASSTDRGQSPLHF. In nucleotides, the CDR3 is TGTGCCAGCAGTACGGACAGGGGGCAATCACCCCTCCACTTT.

In its sample, this clone was seen once. V gene TRBV29-1 combines with J gene TRBJ2-2; D gene unclear. CDR3 length: 14 amino acids. Germline assignment: CDR1 SQVTM and CDR2 ANQGSEA. The V end lost 7 bases, the J end lost 5 bases, and 17 bases lay between the germline ends. The CDR3 spells CSGKQDPRTGELFF. DNA for the CDR3: TGCAGCGGGAAACAAGATCCCCGAACCGGGGAGCTGTTTTTT.

This clone appeared once. V usage is TRBV2 and J usage is TRBJ1-5; D is unresolved. Deletions cut 11 bases from V and 1 base from J, with 9 bases between. The CDR3 has 12 residues. The germline V gene has CDR1 SNHLY and CDR2 FYNNEI. The CDR3 region is CAASTSNQPQHF. As DNA, the CDR3 is TGTGCCGCCAGCACGAGCAATCAGCCCCAGCATTTT.

The chain is built from TRBV6-5 and TRBJ1-6; 9 bases line up with TRBD1. J was trimmed by 13 bases and V by 6 bases; bases with no gene match: 13. The CDR3 consists of 15 residues. CDR1 is MNHEY and CDR2 is SVGAGI in the germline V gene. DNA of the CDR3: TGTGCCAGCAGGGGACCGGGACAGGGTTTTGGGCCCCTCCACTTT. It yields the protein CASRGPGQGFGPLHF.

The chain combines TRBV7-8 with TRBJ2-7; perhaps TRBD2 as D (5 bases). Germline V gene sequence: CDR1 SGHVS, CDR2 FQNEAQ. The CDR3 contains 15 residues. Trimming left V 6 bases short and J 3 bases short, with 18 bases between. The CDR3 DNA follows: TGTGCCAGCAGACGATACGGGGTGAGGAGCTACGAGCAGTACTTC. This gives the protein CASRRYGVRSYEQYF. Complete variable domain (other parts from reference TRBV7-8 and TRBJ2-7): GAGVSQSPRYKVAKRGQDVALRCDPISGHVSLFWYQQALGQGPEFLTYFQNEAQLDKSGLPSDRFFAERPEGSVSTLKIQRTQQEDSAVYLCASRRYGVRSYEQYFGPGTRLTVT.

The V gene is TRBV7-9, the J gene TRBJ2-2; D is unclear. This CDR3 has 12 residues. The ends were cut back, 6 bases at V and 10 bases at J, with 12 bases in the middle. CDR1 and CDR2 (germline): SEHNR, FQNEAQ (reference sequence). In DNA, the CDR3 is TGTGCCAGCAGGGTGGGGTTCGAGGAGCTGTTTTTT. Protein: CASRVGFEELFF. Together with reference TRBV7-9 and TRBJ2-2, the CDR3 gives the full variable domain: DTGVSQNPRHKITKRGQNVTFRCDPISEHNRLYWYRQTLGQGPEFLTYFQNEAQLEKSRLLSDRFSAERPKGSFSTLEIQRTEQGDSAMYLCASRVGFEELFFGEGSRLTVL.

In this sample, this clone turned up a few times. This chain links TRBV2 with TRBJ1-2, with D maybe TRBD1 (6 bases). The CDR3 covers 12 residues. Trimming cost V 6 bases and J 4 bases, with 9 bases left between them. CDR1 is SNHLY, CDR2 FYNNEI, per germline. The CDR3 protein is CASSADSYGYTF. The DNA for the CDR3 is TGTGCCAGCAGCGCGGACAGCTATGGCTACACCTTC.

V usage is TRBV4-1 and J usage is TRBJ2-3; D possibly uses TRBD1 or TRBD2 (5 bases each). CDR3 length equals 14 residues. Trimming pared 4 bases from V and 5 bases from J, leaving 13 bases between. Germline V gene sequence: CDR1 MGHRA, CDR2 YSYEKL. This chain's CDR3 is CASSPHEGLDTQYF. CDR3 nucleotide sequence: TGCGCCAGCAGCCCTCACGAGGGGTTAGATACGCAGTATTTT.

This clone was seen once. This rearrangement joins TRBV4-2 to TRBJ1-2; D is undetermined. V lost 1 base and J lost 8, with 14 bases in between. Germline CDR1 reads LGHNA; CDR2 reads YNFKEQ. The CDR3 runs to 14 residues. CDR3 loop: CASSQAARSSGYTF. In DNA, the CDR3 is TGTGCCAGCAGCCAAGCGGCGAGGAGCTCCGGCTACACCTTC.

The V call is TRBV6-6, the J call TRBJ2-7, with D unclear. This CDR3 has 14 amino acids. Germline V gene lookup returns CDR1 MNHNY and CDR2 SVGAGI (reference sequence). V shed 0 bases and J shed 1 base, with 7 bases lying between them. The CDR3 region is CASSYSVISYEQYF. The CDR3 DNA reads as TGTGCCAGCAGTTACTCGGTGATTTCCTACGAGCAGTACTTC.

This clone was counted many times. The chain carries TRBV2 and TRBJ2-5; 13 nucleotides line up with TRBD2. V trimming: 5 bases; J trimming: 7 bases; junction bases outside the gene matches: 4. The CDR3 has 14 residues. In germline, CDR1 is SNHLY, CDR2 FYNNEI. The CDR3 nucleotides read TGTGCCAGCAGTTACCGGACTAGCGGGGGGACCCAGTACTTC. Translated, it gives CASSYRTSGGTQYF.

Worth noting for this clone: This specimen includes other DNA sequences encoding the same CDR3. The chain uses TRBV29-1 and TRBJ2-2; no clear D gene. From germline, CDR1 is SQVTM and CDR2 ANQGSEA. The CDR3 is made up of 11 amino acids. The V gene lost 4 bases and the J gene lost 4 bases, with 4 bases spanning the gap. Written as DNA, the CDR3 is TGCAGCGTTGGGGGCACCGGGGAGCTGTTTTTT. Protein sequence: CSVGGTGELFF.

The V gene is TRBV15, the J gene TRBJ2-2; D call uncertain. The CDR3 runs to 15 residues. Trimming left V 1 base short and J 1 base short, with 7 bases between. Germline CDR1 reads LNHNV; CDR2 reads YYDKDF (reference sequence). CDR3 loop: CATSRGSGNTGELFF. CDR3 bases: TGTGCCACCAGCAGAGGGTCTGGGAACACCGGGGAGCTGTTTTTT.

The genes are TRBV29-1 and TRBJ1-2, with D possibly matching TRBD1 (6 bases). The CDR3 spans 13 residues. Germline lookup yields CDR1 SQVTM and CDR2 ANQGSEA. Trimming took 4 bases from V and 3 from J, leaving 12 bases between them. The CDR3 coding sequence is TGCAGCGTTGGGGGGGCTGGCTACTATGGCTACACCTTC. This codes for CSVGGAGYYGYTF.

This clone turned up a few times. The J gene is TRBJ2-3, the V gene TRBV30; 9 bases agree with TRBD2. This CDR3 has 15 residues. The germline V gene encodes CDR1 GTSNPN and CDR2 SVGIG (reference sequence). The ends lost 5 bases at V and 2 bases at J; junction bases unmatched: 8. CDR3: CAWGGRLAVTDTQYF. Here the CDR3 DNA reads TGTGCCTGGGGGGGAAGACTAGCGGTCACAGATACGCAGTATTTT.

The J gene is TRBJ2-5, the V gene TRBV30; maybe TRBD1 (5 bases). Germline V gene lookup returns CDR1 GTSNPN and CDR2 SVGIG (reference sequence). The CDR3 totals 12 residues. Trimming shortened V by 5 bases and J by 4 bases, and 11 bases separated the two germline ends. CDR3 residues: CAWGDRGETQYF. Written as DNA, the CDR3 is TGTGCCTGGGGTGACAGAGGAGAGACCCAGTACTTC. Looking up the rest from reference TRBV30 and TRBJ2-5 gives the full variable domain: SQTIHQWPATLVQPVGSPLSLECTVEGTSNPNLYWYRQAAGRGLQLLFYSVGIGQISSEVPQNLSASRPQDRQFILSSKKLLLSDSGFYLCAWGDRGETQYFGPGTRLLVL.